This is a list of T cell receptor beta chains from one sample in a study of T cell changes during pregnancy in multiple sclerosis. Profiling relied on immunoSEQ multiplex PCR, and the TCRdb table lists in-frame clones only, not all of them. This sample yields tens of thousands of clones, of which roughly 92% are seen a single time; around 2% belongs to the top ten. The sequencing used peripheral blood, collected in the third trimester of pregnancy. The receptors were sampled from a female donor with multiple sclerosis, enrolled in a pregnancy study. Each CDR3 is given with its conserved first and last residue. The D gene is left open where the match is weak. Some rows have no size entry. The others give once, few or many, or a class for an expanded clone.

.	TRBV15	TRBJ2-5	.	TGTGCCACCAGCAGAGGGACAGCCACTGAGACCCAGTACTTC	CATSRGTATETQYF
.	TRBV4-3	TRBJ2-6	.	TGCGCCAGCAGCCGCGTGGCGGTTAGCTCTGGGGCCAACGTCCTGACTTTC	CASSRVAVSSGANVLTF
.	TRBV9	TRBJ2-3	.	TGTGCCAGCAGCGTAGATGAGCTCACAGATACGCAGTATTTT	CASSVDELTDTQYF
TRBD2	TRBV6-6	TRBJ2-5	.	TGTGCCACCCGAGGGGCTAGCGGGAGCATTGAGACCCAGTACTTC	CATRGASGSIETQYF
.	TRBV19	TRBJ2-2	.	TGTGCCGGGGGGATGGGGCGGGGTCGGATACGGGAGCTGTTTTTT	CAGGMGRGRIRELFF
TRBD1	TRBV14	TRBJ1-2	.	TGTGCCAGCAGCCAACGACAGGGCTATGGCTACACCTTC	CASSQRQGYGYTF
.	TRBV27	TRBJ2-3	.	TGTGCCAGCAGTTTGTTGAGACTAGACGGCCCAGATACGCAGTATTTT	CASSLLRLDGPDTQYF
.	TRBV27	TRBJ1-1	.	TGTGCCAGCAGTTTGGACAGCTTTTACACTGAAGCTTTCTTT	CASSLDSFYTEAFF
.	TRBV21-1	TRBJ2-2	.	TGTGCCAGCAGCAAAGATCCCTCCCGATGTAGCGGGAGTACCGGGGAGCTGTTTTTT	CASSKDPSRCSGSTGELFF
TRBD2	TRBV4-3	TRBJ2-3	.	TGCGCCAGCAGCCAAGCTTTTTGGCGGGAGGCGTCTACAGATACGCAGTATTTT	CASSQAFWREASTDTQYF
TRBD1	TRBV6-5	TRBJ1-2	.	TGTGCCAGCAGTTTCCGTACAGGGGGTCATGGCTACACCTTC	CASSFRTGGHGYTF
TRBD2	TRBV6-1	TRBJ2-3	.	TGTGCCAGCAGTACTAGCGGAGGGGCAGATACGCAGTATTTT	CASSTSGGADTQYF
TRBD2	TRBV28	TRBJ2-1	.	TGTGCCAGCAACCCTAGCGGGAGCGAGCAGTTCTTC	CASNPSGSEQFF
.	TRBV18	TRBJ1-1	.	TGTGCCAGCTCATTAGAACGGGGGAGGACTGAAGCTTTCTTT	CASSLERGRTEAFF
.	TRBV25-1	TRBJ1-4	.	TGTGCCAGCAGTGATCAGGGGATAGGCGAAAAACTGTTTTTT	CASSDQGIGEKLFF
.	TRBV7-2	TRBJ1-1	.	TGTGCCAGCAGCGCCTGGAGGCAGAACACTGAAGCTTTCTTT	CASSAWRQNTEAFF
TRBD2	TRBV18	TRBJ2-2	.	TGTGCCAGCTCACCACGGGAGGGCCTCACCGGGGAGCTGTTTTTT	CASSPREGLTGELFF
TRBD1	TRBV27	TRBJ1-1	.	TGTGCCAGCAGCCTAGACAGGGGGCGTACTGAAGCTTTCTTT	CASSLDRGRTEAFF
TRBD1	TRBV7-9	TRBJ1-1	.	TGTGCCAGCAGCACCCGGGACAGACAGAACACTGAAGCTTTCTTT	CASSTRDRQNTEAFF
.	TRBV28	TRBJ2-1	.	TGTGCCAGCAACGGGAATGAGCAGTTCTTC	CASNGNEQFF
.	TRBV5-5	TRBJ2-1	.	TGTGCCAGCAGGAAAACAGGCGAGACTTACAATGAGCAGTTCTTC	CASRKTGETYNEQFF
TRBD1	TRBV2	TRBJ1-2	.	TGTGCCAGCAGTGAACTGGGACAGGCTTGGGGCTACACCTTC	CASSELGQAWGYTF
TRBD1	TRBV7-9	TRBJ1-4	.	TGTGCCAGCAGCTTAGCGCGGGGACAGGGGCCTGGAGCTAATGAAAAACTGTTTTTT	CASSLARGQGPGANEKLFF
TRBD2	TRBV5-4	TRBJ2-2	.	TGTGCCAGCAGCTGGGGACTAGCGGGAGAAGCCGGGGAGCTGTTTTTT	CASSWGLAGEAGELFF
.	TRBV27	TRBJ1-2	.	TGTGCCAGCAGAAAAGCAGAGGGTTCCTATGGCTACACCTTC	CASRKAEGSYGYTF
.	TRBV30	TRBJ1-2	.	TGTGCCTGGAGTGTAACAGGGATAAACTATGGCTACACCTTC	CAWSVTGINYGYTF
.	TRBV2	TRBJ2-7	.	TGTGCCAGCAGTGAAAGTCTAGCGAGTTCCTACGAGCAGTACTTC	CASSESLASSYEQYF
TRBD1	TRBV28	TRBJ2-7	.	TGTGCCAGCAGCGAGTGGGGACAGCTCTCCTACGAGCAGTACTTC	CASSEWGQLSYEQYF
TRBD2	TRBV7-2	TRBJ2-5	few	TGTGCCAGCAGCCCGTTACTAGCGGGAGAACAAGAGACCCAGTACTTC	CASSPLLAGEQETQYF
.	TRBV5-1	TRBJ2-5	.	TGCGCCAGCAGCTTGTTCGGACAGCCACAAGAGACCCAGTACTTC	CASSLFGQPQETQYF
TRBD2	TRBV5-6	TRBJ2-7	.	TGTGCCAGCAGCTTGCGTGGGACTAGCGGCTACGAGCAGTACTTC	CASSLRGTSGYEQYF
.	TRBV6-1	TRBJ1-1	.	TGTGCCAGCTCTCGGACGACAGTAGATTACACTGAAGCTTTCTTT	CASSRTTVDYTEAFF
TRBD1	TRBV28	TRBJ1-1	.	TGTGCCAGCATCGGCAGGGACAGGACGAACACTGAAGCTTTCTTT	CASIGRDRTNTEAFF
TRBD2	TRBV5-1	TRBJ2-1	once	TGCGCCAGCAGCTCCCCTGTAGGACCCGGGGGGAATGAGCAGTTCTTC	CASSSPVGPGGNEQFF
.	TRBV7-8	TRBJ2-7	.	TGTGCCAGCAGCAGCCACAGGGATACCGACTACGAGCAGTACTTC	CASSSHRDTDYEQYF
.	TRBV10-3	TRBJ2-1	.	TGTGCCATCAGTGATGGAGGACCCTCGGGCCATGAGCAGTTCTTC	CAISDGGPSGHEQFF
.	TRBV2	TRBJ1-1	.	TGTGCCAGCAGTGAAGCGCTTGGAGGCACTGAAGCTTTCTTT	CASSEALGGTEAFF
.	TRBV18	TRBJ1-5	.	TGTGCCAGCTCACCGGGCAGAAACAATCAGCCCCAGCATTTT	CASSPGRNNQPQHF
.	TRBV10-3	TRBJ1-5	.	TGTGCCATCAGTGGCGGGGGAAGCAATCAGCCCCAGCATTTT	CAISGGGSNQPQHF
TRBD1	TRBV29-1	TRBJ2-5	.	TGCAGCGTTCCCGGGACAGCACAGGAGACCCAGTACTTC	CSVPGTAQETQYF
TRBD2	TRBV2	TRBJ2-7	.	TGTGCCAGCGGTACTAGCGGGAGCCGGGCCTGGGAGCAGTACTTC	CASGTSGSRAWEQYF
TRBD1	TRBV27	TRBJ1-5	.	TGTGCCAGTGGGACAGGGCGTAATCAGCCCCAGCATTTT	CASGTGRNQPQHF
.	TRBV5-1	TRBJ2-5	.	TGCGCCAGCAGGGACATAGGGAAAGAGACCCAGTACTTC	CASRDIGKETQYF
.	TRBV7-8	TRBJ1-2	.	TGTGCCAGCAGCTTAGTGGGCAAAGCTAACTATGGCTACACCTTC	CASSLVGKANYGYTF
.	TRBV4-3	TRBJ2-7	.	TGCGCCAGCAGCCAATTCGTCTCCTACGAGCAGTACTTC	CASSQFVSYEQYF
TRBD2	TRBV28	TRBJ2-7	.	TGTGCCAGCAGTCCCTCCGGGACTAGCTACGAGCAGTACTTC	CASSPSGTSYEQYF
TRBD2	TRBV6-1	TRBJ2-7	.	TGTGCCAGCAGAGGACTAGCGGGGAGCTCCTACGAGCAGTACTTC	CASRGLAGSSYEQYF
TRBD1	TRBV2	TRBJ1-1	.	TGTGCCAGCTTGACGGGACAGGGGAACACTGAAGCTTTCTTT	CASLTGQGNTEAFF